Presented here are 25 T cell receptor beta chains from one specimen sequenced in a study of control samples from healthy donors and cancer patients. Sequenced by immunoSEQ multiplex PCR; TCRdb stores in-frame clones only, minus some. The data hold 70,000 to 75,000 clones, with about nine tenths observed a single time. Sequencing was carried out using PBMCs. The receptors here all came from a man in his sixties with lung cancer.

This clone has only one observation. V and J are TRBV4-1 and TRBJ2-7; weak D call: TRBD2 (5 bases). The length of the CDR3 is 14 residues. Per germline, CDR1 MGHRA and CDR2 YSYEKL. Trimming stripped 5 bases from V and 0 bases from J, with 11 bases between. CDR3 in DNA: TGCGCCAGCAGCAGAGGAGGATCCTCCTACGAGCAGTACTTC. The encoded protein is CASSRGGSSYEQYF.

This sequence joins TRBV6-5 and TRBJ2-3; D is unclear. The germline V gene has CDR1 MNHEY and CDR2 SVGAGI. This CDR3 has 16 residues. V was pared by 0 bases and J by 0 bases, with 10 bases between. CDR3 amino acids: CASSYSYSPSTDTQYF. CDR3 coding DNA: TGTGCCAGCAGTTACTCGTATTCTCCTAGCACAGATACGCAGTATTTT.

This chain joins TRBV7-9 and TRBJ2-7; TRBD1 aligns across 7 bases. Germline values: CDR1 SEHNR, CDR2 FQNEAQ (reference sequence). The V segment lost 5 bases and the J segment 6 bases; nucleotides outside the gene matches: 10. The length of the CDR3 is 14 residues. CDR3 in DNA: TGTGCCAGCAGCCTTTACCCCACAGGGGTCGAGCAGTACGTC. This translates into CASSLYPTGVEQYV.

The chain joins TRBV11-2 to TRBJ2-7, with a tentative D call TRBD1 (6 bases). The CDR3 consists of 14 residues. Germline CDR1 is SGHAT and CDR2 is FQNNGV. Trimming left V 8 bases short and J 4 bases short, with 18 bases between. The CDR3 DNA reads TGTGCCAGCGGCTGGGACACGGGTGGGTACGAGCAGTACTTC. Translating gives CASGWDTGGYEQYF. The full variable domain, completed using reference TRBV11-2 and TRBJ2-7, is EAGVAQSPRYKIIEKRQSVAFWCNPISGHATLYWYQQILGQGPKLLIQFQNNGVVDDSQLPKDRFSAERLKGVDSTLKIQPAKLEDSAVYLCASGWDTGGYEQYFGPGTRLTVT.

Here the CDR3 reads CASSVGSITGELFF. CDR3 coding DNA: TGTGCCAGCAGCGTAGGGAGTATAACCGGGGAGCTGTTTTTT. The chain couples TRBV9 to TRBJ2-2; no firm D call. Germline assignment: CDR1 SGDLS and CDR2 YYNGEE. V was cut by 0 bases and J by 5 bases, with 8 bases left in between. The CDR3 consists of 14 residues.

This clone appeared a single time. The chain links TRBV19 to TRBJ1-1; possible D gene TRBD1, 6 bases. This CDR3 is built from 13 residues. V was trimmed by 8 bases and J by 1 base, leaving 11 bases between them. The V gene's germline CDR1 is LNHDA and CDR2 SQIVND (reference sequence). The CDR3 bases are TGTGCCAGTGAGAGGACAGCGAACACTGAAGCTTTCTTT. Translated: CASERTANTEAFF.

CDR3 sequence: CASRGQGKGYTF. CDR3 coding DNA: TGTGCCAGCAGGGGACAGGGCAAAGGCTACACCTTC. The gene calls are TRBV12-3 or TRBV12-4 and TRBJ1-2, with 9 bases lining up with TRBD1. V was pared by 6 bases and J by 8 bases, with 4 bases of the junction left unmatched. This CDR3 has 12 amino acids.

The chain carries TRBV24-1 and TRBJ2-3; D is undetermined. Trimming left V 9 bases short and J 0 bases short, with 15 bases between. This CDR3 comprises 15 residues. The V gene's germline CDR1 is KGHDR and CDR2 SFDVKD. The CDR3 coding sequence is TGTGCCACCGGGGAAGACCAGACGAGCACAGATACGCAGTATTTT. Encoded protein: CATGEDQTSTDTQYF.

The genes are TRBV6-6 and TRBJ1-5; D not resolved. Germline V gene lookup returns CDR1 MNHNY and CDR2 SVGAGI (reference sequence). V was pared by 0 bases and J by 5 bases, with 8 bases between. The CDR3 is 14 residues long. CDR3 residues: CASSYSNADQPQHF. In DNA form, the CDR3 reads TGTGCCAGCAGTTACTCCAACGCAGATCAGCCCCAGCATTTT.

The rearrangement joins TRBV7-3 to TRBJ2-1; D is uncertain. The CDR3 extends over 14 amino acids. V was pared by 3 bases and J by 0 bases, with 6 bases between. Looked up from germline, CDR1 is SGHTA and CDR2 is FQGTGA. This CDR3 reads CASSFQSSYNEQFF. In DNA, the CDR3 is TGTGCCAGCAGCTTTCAGAGCTCCTACAATGAGCAGTTCTTC.

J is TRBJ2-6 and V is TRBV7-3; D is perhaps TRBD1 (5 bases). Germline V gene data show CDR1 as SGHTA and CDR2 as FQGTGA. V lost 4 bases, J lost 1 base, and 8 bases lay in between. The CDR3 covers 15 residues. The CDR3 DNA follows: TGTGCCAGCAGCTCTCCAGGGTCTGGGGCCAACGTCCTGACTTTC. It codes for CASSSPGSGANVLTF. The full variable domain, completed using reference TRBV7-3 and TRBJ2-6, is GAGVSQTPSNKVTEKGKYVELRCDPISGHTALYWYRQSLGQGPEFLIYFQGTGAADDSGLPNDRFFAVRPEGSVSTLKIQRTERGDSAVYLCASSSPGSGANVLTFGAGSRLTVL.

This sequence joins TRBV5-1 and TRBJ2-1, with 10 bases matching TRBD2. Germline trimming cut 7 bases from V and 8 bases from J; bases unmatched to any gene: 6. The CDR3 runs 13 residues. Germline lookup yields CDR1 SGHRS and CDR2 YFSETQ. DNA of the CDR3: TGCGCCAGCTCCGGGACTAGCGTGGATGAGCAGTTCTTC. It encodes CASSGTSVDEQFF.

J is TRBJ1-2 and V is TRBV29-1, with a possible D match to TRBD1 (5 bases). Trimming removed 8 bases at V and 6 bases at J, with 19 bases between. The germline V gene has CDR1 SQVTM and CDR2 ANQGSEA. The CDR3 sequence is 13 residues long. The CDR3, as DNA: TGCAGCACATGGGGGGAGACTCGAAATGGCTACACCTTC. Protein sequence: CSTWGETRNGYTF.

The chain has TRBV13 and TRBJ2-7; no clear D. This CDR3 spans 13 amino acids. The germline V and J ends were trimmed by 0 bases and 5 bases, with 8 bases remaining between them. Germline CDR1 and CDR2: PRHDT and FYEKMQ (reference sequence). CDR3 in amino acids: CASSLGVEDEQYF. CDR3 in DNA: TGTGCCAGCAGCTTAGGGGTTGAGGACGAGCAGTACTTC.

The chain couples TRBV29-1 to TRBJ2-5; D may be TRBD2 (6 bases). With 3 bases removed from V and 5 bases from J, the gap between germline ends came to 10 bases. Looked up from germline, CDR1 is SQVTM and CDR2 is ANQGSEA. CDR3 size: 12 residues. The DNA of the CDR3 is TGCAGCGTTGAGGTTGGGGGGGAGACCCAGTACTTC. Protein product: CSVEVGGETQYF.

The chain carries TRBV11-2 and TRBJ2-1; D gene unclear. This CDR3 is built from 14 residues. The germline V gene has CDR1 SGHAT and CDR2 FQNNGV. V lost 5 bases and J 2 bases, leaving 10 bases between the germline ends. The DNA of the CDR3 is TGTGCCAGCAGCCCCATGTGGGCCTACAATGAGCAGTTCTTC. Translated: CASSPMWAYNEQFF. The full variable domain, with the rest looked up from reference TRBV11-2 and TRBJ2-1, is EAGVAQSPRYKIIEKRQSVAFWCNPISGHATLYWYQQILGQGPKLLIQFQNNGVVDDSQLPKDRFSAERLKGVDSTLKIQPAKLEDSAVYLCASSPMWAYNEQFFGPGTRLTVL.

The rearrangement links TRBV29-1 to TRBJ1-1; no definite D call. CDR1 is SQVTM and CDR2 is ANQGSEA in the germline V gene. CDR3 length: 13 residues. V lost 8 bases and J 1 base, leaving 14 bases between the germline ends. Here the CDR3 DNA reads TGCAGCCCGATAGTGGACCCGAACACTGAAGCTTTCTTT. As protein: CSPIVDPNTEAFF.

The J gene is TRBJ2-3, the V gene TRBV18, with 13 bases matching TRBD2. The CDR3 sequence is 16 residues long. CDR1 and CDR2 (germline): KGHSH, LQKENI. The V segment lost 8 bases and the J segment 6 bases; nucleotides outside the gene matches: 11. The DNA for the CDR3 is TGTGCCAGCCCACAACTAGCGGGGGGGCCGAGGGATACGCAGTATTTT. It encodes CASPQLAGGPRDTQYF.

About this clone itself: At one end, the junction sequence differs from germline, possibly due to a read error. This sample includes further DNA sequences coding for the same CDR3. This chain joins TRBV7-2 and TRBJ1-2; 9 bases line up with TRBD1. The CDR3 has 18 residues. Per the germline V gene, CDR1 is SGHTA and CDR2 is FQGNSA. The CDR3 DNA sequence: TGTGCCAGTAGCTTACAGGGGGGGACAGGGACAAGTAACTATGGCTACACCTTC. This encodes CASSLQGGTGTSNYGYTF.

CDR3 residues: CASSPTAVANTGELFF. The CDR3 bases are TGTGCCAGCAGCCCGACCGCTGTCGCGAACACCGGGGAGCTGTTTTTT. V and J are TRBV7-6 and TRBJ2-2; D remains unclear. CDR3 size: 16 residues. CDR1 and CDR2 from the germline V gene are SGHVS and FNYEAQ. Trimming pared 5 bases from V and 0 bases from J, leaving 13 bases between.

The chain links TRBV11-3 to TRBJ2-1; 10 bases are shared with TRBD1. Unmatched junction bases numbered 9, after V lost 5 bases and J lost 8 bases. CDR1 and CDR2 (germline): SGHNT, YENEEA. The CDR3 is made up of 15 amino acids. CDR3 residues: CASSRGTGEGYEQFF. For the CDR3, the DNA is TGTGCCAGCAGCCGGGGGACAGGGGAAGGCTATGAGCAGTTCTTC.

The CDR3 spells CAISEGTEAFF. CDR3 nucleotide sequence: TGTGCCATCAGTGAGGGGACTGAAGCTTTCTTT. This chain connects TRBV10-3 to TRBJ1-1; D gene uncertain. The germline V and J ends were trimmed by 2 bases and 5 bases, with 3 bases remaining between them. The CDR3 runs to 11 residues. Germline lookup yields CDR1 ENHRY and CDR2 SYGVKD.

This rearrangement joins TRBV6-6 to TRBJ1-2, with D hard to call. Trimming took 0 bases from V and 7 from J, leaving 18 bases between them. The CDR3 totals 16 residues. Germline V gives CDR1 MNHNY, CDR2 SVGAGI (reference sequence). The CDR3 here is CASSYSIRGMDPGYTF. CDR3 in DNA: TGTGCCAGCAGTTACTCGATACGGGGAATGGACCCTGGCTACACCTTC.

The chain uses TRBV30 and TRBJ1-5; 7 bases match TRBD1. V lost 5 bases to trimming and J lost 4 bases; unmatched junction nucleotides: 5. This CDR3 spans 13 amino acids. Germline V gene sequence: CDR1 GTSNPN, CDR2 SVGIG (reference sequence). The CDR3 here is CAWGRDSNQPQHF. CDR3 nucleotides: TGTGCCTGGGGGAGGGACAGTAATCAGCCCCAGCATTTT.

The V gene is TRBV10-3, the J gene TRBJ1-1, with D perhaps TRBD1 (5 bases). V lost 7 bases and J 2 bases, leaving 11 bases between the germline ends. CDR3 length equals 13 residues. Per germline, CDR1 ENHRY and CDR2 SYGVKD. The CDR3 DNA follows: TGTGCCATCACGCGGGACGGCAACACTGAAGCTTTCTTT. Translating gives CAITRDGNTEAFF.